What follows is one T cell receptor beta chain and its context. The record originates from a study of T cells in Graves' hyperthyroidism and ophthalmopathy. Amplification targeted TCR beta CDR3 regions from RNA transcripts. Initially, a first-round RT-PCR of the TCR CDR3 employed the HTBI primer set. MiXCR was run by TCRdb on the multiplex PCR reads, yielding one entry per CDR3 protein. This table holds some 200,000 distinct CDR3 sequences, about a sixth found once. Trimming removed 5 bases at V and 2 bases at J, with 10 bases between. The CDR3 runs to 14 residues. The germline CDR1 and CDR2 sequences are LNHDA and SQIVND (reference sequence).

The rearrangement links TRBV19 to TRBJ1-5; no firm D call. The sequence came from a woman in her forties or fifties with Graves' hyperthyroidism. Sequencing input: blood. CDR3 DNA: TGTGCCAGTAGTTACAGAAGGGGCAATCAGCCCCAGCATTTT. Translated, it gives CASSYRRGNQPQHF.